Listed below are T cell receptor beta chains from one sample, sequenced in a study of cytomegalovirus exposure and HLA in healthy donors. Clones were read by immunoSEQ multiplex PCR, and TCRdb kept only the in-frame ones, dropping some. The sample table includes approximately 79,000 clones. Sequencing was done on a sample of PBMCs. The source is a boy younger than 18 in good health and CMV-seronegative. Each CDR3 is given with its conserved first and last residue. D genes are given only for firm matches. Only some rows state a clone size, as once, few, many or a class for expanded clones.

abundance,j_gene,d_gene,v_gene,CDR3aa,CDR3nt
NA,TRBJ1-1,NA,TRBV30,CAWNGNTEAFF,TGTGCCTGGAACGGGAACACTGAAGCTTTCTTT
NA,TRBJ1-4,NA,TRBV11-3,CASSLDQGTRMFF,TGTGCCAGCAGCTTAGACCAGGGGACAAGAATGTTTTTT
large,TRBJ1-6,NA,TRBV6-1,CASSERAGDNSPLHF,TGTGCCAGCAGTGAAAGGGCAGGGGATAATTCACCCCTCCACTTT
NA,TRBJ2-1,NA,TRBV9,CASGGPETSRSSYNEQFF,TGTGCCAGTGGGGGGCCAGAGACTAGCAGGAGCTCCTACAATGAGCAGTTCTTC
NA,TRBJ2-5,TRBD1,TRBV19,CASFRGTEQETQYF,TGTGCCTCATTTCGTGGGACAGAACAAGAGACCCAGTACTTC
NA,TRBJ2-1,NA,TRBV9,CASSVEASASSDNEQFF,TGTGCCAGCAGCGTAGAGGCTAGCGCAAGCTCCGACAATGAGCAGTTCTTC
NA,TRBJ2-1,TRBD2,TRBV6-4,CASSSGSQYNEQFF,TGTGCCAGCAGTAGCGGGAGCCAGTACAATGAGCAGTTCTTC
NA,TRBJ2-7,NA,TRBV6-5,CASSYYGGSAYEQYF,TGTGCCAGCAGTTACTATGGGGGCTCGGCCTACGAGCAGTACTTC
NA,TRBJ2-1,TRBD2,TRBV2,CASRDGTSGYNNEQFF,TGTGCCAGCAGGGACGGGACTAGCGGTTACAACAATGAGCAGTTCTTC
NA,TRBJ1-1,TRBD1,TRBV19,CASTPITGAEAFF,TGTGCCAGTACCCCGATTACAGGGGCTGAAGCTTTCTTT
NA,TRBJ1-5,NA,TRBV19,CASSPEQHQPQHF,TGTGCCAGTAGTCCCGAACAGCATCAGCCCCAGCATTTT
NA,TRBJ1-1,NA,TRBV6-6,CASTPGMNTEAFF,TGTGCCAGCACCCCAGGAATGAACACTGAAGCTTTCTTT
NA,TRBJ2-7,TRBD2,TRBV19,CASSIAGGHGEQYF,TGTGCCAGTAGTATTGCGGGGGGGCATGGCGAGCAGTACTTC
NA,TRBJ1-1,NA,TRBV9,CASSVVWRATEAFF,TGTGCCAGCAGCGTAGTATGGAGGGCCACTGAAGCTTTCTTT
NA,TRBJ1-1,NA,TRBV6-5,CASGRTEAFF,TGTGCCAGCGGGAGGACTGAAGCTTTCTTT
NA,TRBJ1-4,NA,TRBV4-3,CASSQSRREKLFF,TGCGCCAGCAGCCAATCCCGCAGGGAAAAACTGTTTTTT
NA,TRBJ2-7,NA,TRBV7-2,CASSPGRAAYEQYF,TGTGCCAGCAGCCCCGGGCGGGCCGCCTACGAGCAGTACTTC
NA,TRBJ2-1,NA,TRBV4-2,CASSQDPGNNEQFF,TGTGCCAGCAGCCAAGATCCCGGGAACAATGAGCAGTTCTTC
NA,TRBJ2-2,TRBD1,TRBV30,CAWTGGRSGELFF,TGTGCCTGGACAGGGGGTCGGTCCGGGGAGCTGTTTTTT
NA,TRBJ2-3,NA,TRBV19,CASSEQTRGTQYF,TGTGCCAGTAGTGAACAGACTAGGGGTACGCAGTATTTT
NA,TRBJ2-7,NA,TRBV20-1,CSAIVRYEQYF,TGCAGTGCAATAGTGCGCTACGAGCAGTACTTC
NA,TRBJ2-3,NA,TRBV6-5,CASSGGGATDTQYF,TGTGCCAGCAGCGGGGGAGGCGCGACAGATACGCAGTATTTT
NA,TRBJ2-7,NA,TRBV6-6,CASNQLGVGEQYF,TGTGCCAGCAATCAGTTAGGGGTAGGCGAGCAGTACTTC
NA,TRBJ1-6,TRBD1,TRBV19,CASSMTGRNSPLHF,TGTGCCAGTAGTATGACAGGGAGGAATTCACCCCTACACTTT